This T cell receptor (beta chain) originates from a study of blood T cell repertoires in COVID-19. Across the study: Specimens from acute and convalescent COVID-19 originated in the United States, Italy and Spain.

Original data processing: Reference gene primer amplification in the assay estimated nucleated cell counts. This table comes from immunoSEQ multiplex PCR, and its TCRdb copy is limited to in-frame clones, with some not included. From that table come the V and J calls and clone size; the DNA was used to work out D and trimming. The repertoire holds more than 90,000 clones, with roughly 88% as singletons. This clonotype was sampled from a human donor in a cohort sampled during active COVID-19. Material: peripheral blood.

The DNA of the CDR3 is TGTGCCAGCAGTGAAGGGAGAGGCGGGCCAGAGACCCAGTACTTC. Translated, it gives CASSEGRGGPETQYF. V gene TRBV2 combines with J gene TRBJ2-5, with TRBD2 as a possible D gene (5 bases). The CDR3 is made up of 15 amino acids. Germline lookup yields CDR1 SNHLY and CDR2 FYNNEI. V lost 1 base and J lost 4, with 13 bases in between.